This T cell receptor beta chain appears in the sequencing data of a study of blood T cell repertoires in COVID-19. Study details: COVID-19 samples, acute and convalescent, were from the United States, Italy and Spain. The analysed material was cDNA or gDNA that came from T cells, B-cell-depleted T cells, or PBMCs.

In the authors' methods: Reference gene primers were amplified, and this amplification served to estimate nucleated cell counts. Measured with immunoSEQ multiplex PCR; TCRdb has only the in-frame clones, and not every one. V, J and clone size are taken as reported in that table, and D and trimming were inferred from the DNA itself. Here the sample spans approximately 150,000 clones, approximately 88% being singletons. This clone was detected only a few times. Germline and junction disagree at one end, which may indicate a read error. CDR3 size: 15 residues. Germline lookup yields CDR1 SGHNT and CDR2 YYREEE (reference sequence).

The receptor was derived from a human donor in a cohort sampled during active COVID-19. Sequencing was done on a sample of peripheral blood. The V call is TRBV5-4, the J call TRBJ2-7; D is possibly TRBD1 (6 bases). The CDR3 sequence: CASRLDRTLSYEQYF. As DNA, the CDR3 is TGTGCCAGCAGGTTGGACAGAACCCTCTCCTACGAGCAGTACTTC.